This is a list of T cell receptor beta chains from one sample in a study of cytomegalovirus exposure and HLA in healthy donors. Repertoires were generated with immunoSEQ multiplex PCR, while TCRdb's copy carries only in-frame clones and drops some. This table holds about 140,000 clones, approximately 80% found once. Sequences were obtained from PBMCs. The receptors originated from a man in his fifties or sixties in good health and CMV-seronegative. CDR3s include the opening cysteine and the closing phenylalanine or tryptophan. A D gene is named only where the DNA matches it firmly. Size values are once, few and many counts, or a class for expanded clones, and some rows have none.

TRBV10-1,few,TRBJ1-5,NA,TGCGCCAGCAGCCCGGACAGCTATCAGCCCCAGCATTTT,CASSPDSYQPQHF
TRBV4-1,NA,TRBJ1-2,NA,TGCGCCAGCAGCCAAGAAACAGGGTTGCGCGGCTACACCTTC,CASSQETGLRGYTF
TRBV9,NA,TRBJ1-5,NA,TGTGCCAGCAGCGGGGGAGGGGGGGCAGATCAGCCCCAGCATTTT,CASSGGGGADQPQHF
TRBV5-6,NA,TRBJ2-7,NA,TGTGCCAGCAGCTTCCCGACAGCATACCCCTACGAGCAGTACTTC,CASSFPTAYPYEQYF
TRBV5-6,NA,TRBJ2-2,TRBD1,TGTGCCAGCAGTTACCAGACAGGGCTCACCGGGGAGCTGTTTTTT,CASSYQTGLTGELFF
TRBV6-5,NA,TRBJ2-3,NA,TGTGCCACCCTACCCGGGGGTACAGATACGCAGTATTTT,CATLPGGTDTQYF
TRBV19,once,TRBJ2-6,TRBD1,TGTGCCAGTAGCCGGGACAGGGGTACCGGGGCCAACGTCCTGACTTTC,CASSRDRGTGANVLTF
TRBV7-9,NA,TRBJ1-1,NA,TGTGCCAGCAGCTTAGGCGTGATGACAGGGAACACTGAAGCTTTCTTT,CASSLGVMTGNTEAFF
TRBV6-4,NA,TRBJ2-1,TRBD2,TGTGCCAGCAGTGTTTCGGGGGGCTCCTACAATGAGCAGTTCTTC,CASSVSGGSYNEQFF
TRBV6-1,NA,TRBJ2-1,NA,TGTGCCACTTGGGGCATTACGGATGAGCAGTTCTTC,CATWGITDEQFF
TRBV13,NA,TRBJ1-1,NA,TGTGCCAGCAGCTTACAGGTGGTGAACACTGAAGCTTTCTTT,CASSLQVVNTEAFF
TRBV5-4,NA,TRBJ2-3,NA,TGTGCCAGCAGCATGGGGGCCGGTAGCACAGATACGCAGTATTTT,CASSMGAGSTDTQYF
TRBV6-1,once,TRBJ2-7,NA,TGTGCCAGCAGTGAACCGGGGACTGGCTCCTACGAGCAGTACTTC,CASSEPGTGSYEQYF
TRBV11-2,NA,TRBJ1-4,NA,TGTGCCAGCAGCTTACTCCGAGGGCCAACTAATGAAAAACTGTTTTTT,CASSLLRGPTNEKLFF
TRBV11-3,NA,TRBJ1-1,NA,TGTGCCAGCAGCCATCAACGACAGTTGGCGGCTTTCTTT,CASSHQRQLAAFF
TRBV29-1,NA,TRBJ2-7,NA,TGCAGCGGGATAGGACTGGCTTACGAGCAGTACTTC,CSGIGLAYEQYF
TRBV23-1,once,TRBJ2-7,TRBD1,TGCGCCAGCAGTCCCCCGGACAGGGGTAGGTACGAGCAGTACTTC,CASSPPDRGRYEQYF
TRBV28,few,TRBJ2-5,NA,TGTGCCAGCAGTTTCGCTGGGCGGGGACGGTCCCAGTACTTC,CASSFAGRGRSQYF
TRBV20-1,NA,TRBJ1-2,NA,TGCAGTGCTAGAGATGGGCTAGGCTACACCTTC,CSARDGLGYTF
TRBV10-2,once,TRBJ2-7,NA,TGCGCCAGCAGTGAGGAGCAGGGCTCCTACGAGCAGTACTTC,CASSEEQGSYEQYF
TRBV19,NA,TRBJ2-3,TRBD2,TGTGCCAGTAGTATGCGTACTAGCGGGAGGATCGGGACAGATACGCAGTATTTT,CASSMRTSGRIGTDTQYF
TRBV5-1,once,TRBJ2-7,NA,TGCGCCAGCAGCCCGACTGGGCGGGCGAGCTCCTACGAGCAGTACTTC,CASSPTGRASSYEQYF
TRBV6-5,NA,TRBJ1-1,NA,TGTGCCAGCAGTTACTCCGTCAGGGGCACTGAAGCTTTCTTT,CASSYSVRGTEAFF
TRBV2,NA,TRBJ2-7,NA,TGTGCCAGCAATCTCAGGAGGGTTCGCGGGTCCTACGAGCAGTACTTC,CASNLRRVRGSYEQYF
TRBV29-1,few,TRBJ2-1,TRBD1,TGCAGCGCGCCCGCGGGACAGGGCTCCTACAATGAGCAGTTCTTC,CSAPAGQGSYNEQFF
TRBV9,NA,TRBJ2-1,NA,TGTGCCAGCAGCGTAGTAGGCCAGGGATACAATGAGCAGTTCTTC,CASSVVGQGYNEQFF
TRBV7-6,NA,TRBJ2-3,TRBD2,TGTGCCAGCAGCCTATCCCCGGGCGGGGGTTACACAGATACGCAGTATTTT,CASSLSPGGGYTDTQYF
TRBV11-2,once,TRBJ1-4,NA,TGTGCCAGCAGCTTAAGTACATCTACTAATGAAAAACTGTTTTTT,CASSLSTSTNEKLFF
TRBV28,NA,TRBJ1-5,NA,TGTGCCAGCAGCCGAAGCGGGGGCGGCGTTCAGCCCCAGCATTTT,CASSRSGGGVQPQHF
TRBV4-1,NA,TRBJ2-5,NA,TGCGCCAGCAGCCAGAGGCAGGGTAACGTAGAGACCCAGTACTTC,CASSQRQGNVETQYF
TRBV9,once,TRBJ2-7,TRBD2,TGTGCCAGCAGCGTAGCGGCGGGAGTGATCTACGAGCAGTACTTC,CASSVAAGVIYEQYF
TRBV9,NA,TRBJ2-6,TRBD1,TGTGCCAGCAGCGCGGGACAGGGGTTGAGTGAGTGGAAGGCCAACGTCCTGACTTTC,CASSAGQGLSEWKANVLTF